The present T cell receptor (beta chain) was sequenced within a study of shared clonotypes between healthy human individuals. Across the whole study: Each donor had three CD4 naive, three CD4 memory, two CD8 naive and one CD8 memory plate.

In the study's own analysis: From ImmunoSEQ came sequences covering only the junction and carrying no quality scores, so filtering differed. Sequenced by immunoSEQ multiplex PCR; TCRdb stores in-frame clones only, minus some. The V and J calls and clone size are taken from that table; D and trimming were inferred from the DNA. The repertoire consists of roughly 640,000 clones, with about 74% occurring once and the leading ten covering under 2%. The CDR3 sequence is 14 residues long. V dropped 2 bases and J dropped 4 bases, with 11 bases sitting between them. Germline assignment: CDR1 KGHSH and CDR2 LQKENI.

This chain connects TRBV18 to TRBJ1-2; D gene uncertain. Sequencing used memory CD4+ T cells sorted from blood. Regarding subset: CD45RA-negative fraction. This sequence was found in a woman younger than 45 in good health. CDR3: CASSPSKQLYGYTF. CDR3 DNA sequence: TGTGCCAGCTCACCAAGTAAACAGCTCTATGGCTACACCTTC.